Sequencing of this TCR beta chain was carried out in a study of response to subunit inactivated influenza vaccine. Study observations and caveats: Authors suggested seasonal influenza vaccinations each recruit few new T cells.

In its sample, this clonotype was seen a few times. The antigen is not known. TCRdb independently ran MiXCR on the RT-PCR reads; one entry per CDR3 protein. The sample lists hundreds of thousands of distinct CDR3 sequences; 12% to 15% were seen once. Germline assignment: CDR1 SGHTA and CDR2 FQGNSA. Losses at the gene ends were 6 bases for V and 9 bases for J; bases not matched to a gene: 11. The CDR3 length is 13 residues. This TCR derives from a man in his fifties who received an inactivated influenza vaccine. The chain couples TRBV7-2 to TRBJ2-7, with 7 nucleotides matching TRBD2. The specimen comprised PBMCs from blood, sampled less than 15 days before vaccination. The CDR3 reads CASSEWREGLQYF. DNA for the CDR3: TGTGCCAGCAGTGAATGGAGGGAGGGCCTGCAGTACTTC.